Listed below are T cell receptor beta chains from one sample, sequenced in a study of blood T cell repertoires in COVID-19. Repertoires were generated with immunoSEQ multiplex PCR, while TCRdb's copy carries only in-frame clones and drops some. The sample lists about 320,000 clones; roughly 85% were seen once. Sequencing was carried out using peripheral blood. The origin of the receptors is a human donor in a cohort sampled during active COVID-19. Both conserved end residues are part of each CDR3. A D gene is named only where the DNA matches it firmly. A clone size is listed for some rows: how often the clone was seen (once, few, many), or a class if it is expanded.

TRBJ1-4	many	.	TRBV9	TGTGCCAGCAGCGTAGCGGAGACAACTAATGAAAAACTGTTTTTT	CASSVAETTNEKLFF
TRBJ1-1	.	.	TRBV5-1	TGCGCCAGCAGCTTACTCGGTGGGGGGACTGAAGCTTTCTTT	CASSLLGGGTEAFF
TRBJ1-3	.	.	TRBV19	TGTGCCAGTAGTACAGGGGAGCTCTCTGGAAACACCATATATTTT	CASSTGELSGNTIYF
TRBJ2-6	.	TRBD1	TRBV4-2	TGTGCCAGCAGCCACCGACAGGGGGCTGGGGCCAACGTCCTGACTTTC	CASSHRQGAGANVLTF
TRBJ2-3	.	.	TRBV27	TGTGCCAGCAGTTTAAACAGAAAAGGGGGACCCGGCACAGATACGCAGTATTTT	CASSLNRKGGPGTDTQYF
TRBJ1-5	.	TRBD1	TRBV15	TGTGCCACCAGCAGAGAACCGGGACAGGGATATCAGCCCCAGCATTTT	CATSREPGQGYQPQHF
TRBJ2-4	.	TRBD1	TRBV11-2	TGTGCCAGCAGCTTTTCGACAGGGGGCGTGGGTATTCAGTACTTC	CASSFSTGGVGIQYF
TRBJ1-5	.	TRBD1	TRBV5-5	TGTGCCAGCAGCGGGGACAGGGGGGCGTACGGCCAGCCCCAGCATTTT	CASSGDRGAYGQPQHF
TRBJ1-3	.	TRBD1	TRBV25-1	TGTGCCAGCAGTGAATCCTCGACAGGGGCTGGAAACACCATATATTTT	CASSESSTGAGNTIYF
TRBJ2-2	.	TRBD1	TRBV27	TGTGCCAGCACCGGGACAGGGATCACCGGGGAGCTGTTTTTT	CASTGTGITGELFF
TRBJ1-1	.	.	TRBV30	TGTGCCTGGAGCTTCGGGGAGGGCACTGAAGCTTTCTTT	CAWSFGEGTEAFF
TRBJ1-2	.	.	TRBV27	TGTGCCAGCAGGCCAGGGGTACTTAACTATGGCTACACCTTC	CASRPGVLNYGYTF
TRBJ1-1	few	TRBD1	TRBV2	TGTGCCAGCAGGGACAGGGGGCTGGAGCCCCTCTTT	CASRDRGLEPLF
TRBJ2-3	once	TRBD2	TRBV2	TGTGCCAGCAGTGCTATCAGCGGGGGGCCGACAGATACGCAGTATTTT	CASSAISGGPTDTQYF
TRBJ1-1	.	TRBD1	TRBV4-1	TGCGCCAGCAGCCCTGGGGCAGGGGGTAACACTGAAGCTTTCTTT	CASSPGAGGNTEAFF
TRBJ2-1	few	.	TRBV7-9	TGTGCCAGCAGCCCCACGGGGAGGGGGGGCGATGAGCAGTTCTTC	CASSPTGRGGDEQFF
TRBJ2-1	.	.	TRBV6-5	TGTGCCAGCAGGCGGAATTCCTACAATGAGCAGTTCTTC	CASRRNSYNEQFF
TRBJ2-3	.	TRBD2	TRBV28	TGTGCCAGCCACGAAACTAGCGGGGGCACAGATACGCAGTATTTT	CASHETSGGTDTQYF
TRBJ2-1	.	.	TRBV9	TGTGCCAGCAGCGTAGGCAGTTACAATGAGCAGTTCTTC	CASSVGSYNEQFF
TRBJ2-7	few	.	TRBV12-3/TRBV12-4	TGTGCCAGCAGTTTACGACAGTCCTACGAGCAGTACTTC	CASSLRQSYEQYF
TRBJ1-2	.	.	TRBV4-1	TGCGCCAGCAGCCCGCCGGCAGGAAACTATGGCTACACCTTC	CASSPPAGNYGYTF
TRBJ1-1	.	.	TRBV2	TGTGCCAGCCTTTTACGGGAGAACACTGAAGCTTTCTTT	CASLLRENTEAFF
TRBJ1-4	once	TRBD1	TRBV6-5	TGTGCCGTCCGGGACAGGGGGCTTCTTGAAAAACTGTTTTTT	CAVRDRGLLEKLFF
TRBJ2-2	.	.	TRBV7-3	TGTGCCAGCAGCTTACCGGGACTCTCCAACACCGGGGAGCTGTTTTTT	CASSLPGLSNTGELFF
TRBJ1-5	.	.	TRBV5-5	TGTGCCAGCAGCGCCGAGAGGGCTCGCAATCAGCCCCAGCATTTT	CASSAERARNQPQHF
TRBJ2-1	few	.	TRBV18	TGTGCCAGCTCACCACCAGGGGTCAATGAGCAGTTCTTC	CASSPPGVNEQFF
TRBJ1-2	.	.	TRBV14	TGTGCCAGCAGCCAAGTGGCGGGAATGGGCTATGGCTACACCTTC	CASSQVAGMGYGYTF
TRBJ2-7	.	.	TRBV20-1	TGCAGTGTGCAGGGTAATTCCGAGCAGTACTTC	CSVQGNSEQYF
TRBJ2-1	.	.	TRBV5-5	TGTGCCAGCAGACAGGACCCAGGCCTCGATGAGCAGTTCTTC	CASRQDPGLDEQFF
TRBJ2-5	.	.	TRBV6-5	TGTGCCAGCAGTTACTCTCCCGTACAAGAGACCCAGTACTTC	CASSYSPVQETQYF
TRBJ2-6	.	TRBD1	TRBV18	TGTGCCAGCTCACCACCATCAGGGGGCGCTGGGGCCAACGTCCTGACTTTC	CASSPPSGGAGANVLTF
TRBJ2-7	.	.	TRBV7-8	TGTGCCAGCAGCCCCGGGACACAGTTTTACGAGCAGTACTTC	CASSPGTQFYEQYF
TRBJ1-1	few	.	TRBV6-5	TGTGCCAGCGAGGGTTACGAAGCTTTCTTT	CASEGYEAFF
TRBJ1-1	.	.	TRBV18	TGTGCCAGCTCACCAGCCCCCGGGACTGAAGCTTTCTTT	CASSPAPGTEAFF
TRBJ1-2	.	.	TRBV24-1	TGTGCCGCGGGACCGTCAGAAAATTATGGCTACACCTTC	CAAGPSENYGYTF
TRBJ1-2	.	TRBD1	TRBV5-6	TGTGCCAGCAGCCCCGGACAGGGAGTCTATGGCTACACCTTC	CASSPGQGVYGYTF
TRBJ1-2	.	TRBD1	TRBV5-1	TGCGCCAGCAGCTGGGGACAGAACAATGGCTACACCTTC	CASSWGQNNGYTF
TRBJ1-1	once	TRBD1	TRBV9	TGTGCCAGCAGCGCGAGGGGACAGGTAGGAACTGAAGCTTTCTTT	CASSARGQVGTEAFF
TRBJ1-1	.	.	TRBV7-8	TGTGCCAGCAGCTTAGCCGAGGTCGCCACTGAAGCTTTCTTT	CASSLAEVATEAFF
TRBJ2-2	.	.	TRBV30	TGTGCCGGGGGGACAGCGAACACCGGGGAGCTGTTTTTT	CAGGTANTGELFF
TRBJ2-3	.	TRBD2	TRBV18	TGTGCCAGCTCACCGCGACTAGCGGGGGGGAGCACAGATACGCAGTATTTT	CASSPRLAGGSTDTQYF
TRBJ1-1	.	.	TRBV3-1/TRBV3-2	TGTGCCAGCTCAGCTGGGGAGGGAGAAGCTTTCTTT	CASSAGEGEAFF
TRBJ2-2	.	.	TRBV11-1	TGTGCCAGCAAGATCGAACGGGGTAGCTCCACCGGGGAGCTGTTTTTT	CASKIERGSSTGELFF
TRBJ2-5	.	.	TRBV5-1	TGCGCCAGCAGCTTGGCCGGGACACACCTGAAAGAGACCCAGTACTTC	CASSLAGTHLKETQYF
TRBJ1-5	.	TRBD1	TRBV19	TGTGCCAGTAGTGCGGACAGGGGCAATCAGCCCCAGCATTTT	CASSADRGNQPQHF
TRBJ1-2	.	TRBD1	TRBV7-2	TGTGCCAGCAGTGCACAGGGGGTTCAATTCTATGGCTACACCTTC	CASSAQGVQFYGYTF
TRBJ1-5	.	TRBD1	TRBV3-1/TRBV3-2	TGTGCCAGCAGCCAAGCGGGACAGGGCTATCAGCCCCAGCATTTT	CASSQAGQGYQPQHF
TRBJ2-7	.	.	TRBV7-3	TGTGCCAGCAGCCTTACGGACTTTGGGGACGAGCAGTACTTC	CASSLTDFGDEQYF
TRBJ2-1	.	TRBD2	TRBV9	TGTGCCAGCAGCGTATTCGTCGGGGGGGAATCCTACAATGAGCAGTTCTTC	CASSVFVGGESYNEQFF
TRBJ2-7	.	.	TRBV6-5	TGTGCCACCCAGGGGAGTACCTACGAGCAGTACTTC	CATQGSTYEQYF
TRBJ2-4	.	.	TRBV18	TGTGCCAGCTCACCTGGGGCTTCTTTAGCCAAAAACATTCAGTACTTC	CASSPGASLAKNIQYF
TRBJ2-1	few	TRBD2	TRBV10-2	TGCGCCAGCAGCGATAGCGGGGGATCCTACAATGAGCAGTTCTTC	CASSDSGGSYNEQFF
TRBJ2-3	.	.	TRBV24-1	TGTGCCACCAGTGATTCCCCGGTCCGGGCAGGAGGGTCAGATACGCAGTATTTT	CATSDSPVRAGGSDTQYF
TRBJ1-2	.	.	TRBV30	TGTGCCTGGAGAAGACTCGACAGGCGAGACTATGGCTACACCTTC	CAWRRLDRRDYGYTF
TRBJ2-1	.	TRBD1	TRBV20-1	TGCAGTGCTAGCCCCCGGGACAGGCAGTTCTTC	CSASPRDRQFF
TRBJ1-6	.	.	TRBV25-1	TGTGCCAGCAGTACCCGGGGGGAAAACTATAATTCACCCCTCCACTTT	CASSTRGENYNSPLHF
TRBJ1-1	.	.	TRBV25-1	TGTGCCAGCACCGCGGGAGGCAACCCTGAAGCTTTCTTT	CASTAGGNPEAFF
TRBJ2-7	.	TRBD1	TRBV7-6	TGTGCCAGCAGCTTAAATGCTGCGGGCAGGGGGTCCTACGAGCAGTACTTC	CASSLNAAGRGSYEQYF